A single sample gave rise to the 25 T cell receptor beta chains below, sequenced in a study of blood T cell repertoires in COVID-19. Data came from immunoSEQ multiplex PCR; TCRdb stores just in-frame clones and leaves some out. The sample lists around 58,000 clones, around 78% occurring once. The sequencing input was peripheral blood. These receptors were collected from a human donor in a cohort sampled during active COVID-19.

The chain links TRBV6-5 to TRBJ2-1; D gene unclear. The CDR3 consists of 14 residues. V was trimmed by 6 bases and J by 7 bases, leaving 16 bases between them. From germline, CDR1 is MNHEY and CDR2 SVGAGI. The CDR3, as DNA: TGTGCCAGCAGATCATCCACCGGTTTGAATGAGCAGTTCTTC. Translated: CASRSSTGLNEQFF.

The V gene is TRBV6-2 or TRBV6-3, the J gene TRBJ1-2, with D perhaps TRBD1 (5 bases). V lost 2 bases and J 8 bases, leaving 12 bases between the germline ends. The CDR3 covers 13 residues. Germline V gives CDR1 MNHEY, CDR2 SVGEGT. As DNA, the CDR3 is TGTGCCAGCAGTTACCCCTCCGGGGGGGGCTACACCTTC. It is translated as CASSYPSGGGYTF.

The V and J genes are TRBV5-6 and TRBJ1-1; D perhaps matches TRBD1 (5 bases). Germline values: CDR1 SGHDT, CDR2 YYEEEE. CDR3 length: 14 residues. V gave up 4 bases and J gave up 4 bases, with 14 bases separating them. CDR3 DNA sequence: TGTGCCAGCAGCCACCCGTCAAGGGGCACTGAAGCTTTCTTT. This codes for CASSHPSRGTEAFF.

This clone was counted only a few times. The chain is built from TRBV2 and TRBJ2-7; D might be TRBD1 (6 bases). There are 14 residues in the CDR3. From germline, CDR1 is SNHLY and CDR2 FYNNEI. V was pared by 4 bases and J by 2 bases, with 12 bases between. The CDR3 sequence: CASSVEQGTYEQYF. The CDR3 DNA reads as TGTGCCAGCAGTGTCGAACAGGGTACCTACGAGCAGTACTTC.

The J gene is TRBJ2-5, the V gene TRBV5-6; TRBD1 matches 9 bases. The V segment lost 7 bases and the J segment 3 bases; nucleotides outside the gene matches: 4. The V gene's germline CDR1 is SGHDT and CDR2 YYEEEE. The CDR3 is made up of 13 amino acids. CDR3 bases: TGTGCCAGCTCACAGGGGGCAGAAGAGACCCAGTACTTC. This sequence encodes CASSQGAEETQYF. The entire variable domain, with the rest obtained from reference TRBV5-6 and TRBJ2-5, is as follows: DAGVTQSPTHLIKTRGQQVTLRCSPKSGHDTVSWYQQALGQGPQFIFQYYEEEERQRGNFPDRFSGHQFPNYSSELNVNALLLGDSALYLCASSQGAEETQYFGPGTRLLVL.

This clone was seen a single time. This CDR3 is CSASIIAGADTQYF. The CDR3 nucleotides read TGCAGTGCTAGTATAATAGCGGGGGCAGATACGCAGTATTTT. V and J are TRBV20-1 and TRBJ2-3, with 9 bases matching TRBD2. The CDR3 totals 14 residues. Germline CDR1 is DFQATT and CDR2 is SNEGSKA (reference sequence). Germline trimming cut 3 bases from V and 4 bases from J; bases unmatched to any gene: 5.

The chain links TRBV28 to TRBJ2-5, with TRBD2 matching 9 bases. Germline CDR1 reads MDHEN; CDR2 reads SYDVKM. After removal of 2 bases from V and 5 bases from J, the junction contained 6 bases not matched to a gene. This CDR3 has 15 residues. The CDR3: CASSLQASGDETQYF. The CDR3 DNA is TGTGCCAGCAGTTTACAGGCTAGCGGGGACGAGACCCAGTACTTC.

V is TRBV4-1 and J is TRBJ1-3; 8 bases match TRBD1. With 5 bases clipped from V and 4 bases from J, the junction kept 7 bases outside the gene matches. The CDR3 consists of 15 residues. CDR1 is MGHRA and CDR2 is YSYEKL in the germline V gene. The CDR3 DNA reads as TGCGCCAGCAGCTCTATCGACAGGGGAGGAAACACCATATATTTT. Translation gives CASSSIDRGGNTIYF.

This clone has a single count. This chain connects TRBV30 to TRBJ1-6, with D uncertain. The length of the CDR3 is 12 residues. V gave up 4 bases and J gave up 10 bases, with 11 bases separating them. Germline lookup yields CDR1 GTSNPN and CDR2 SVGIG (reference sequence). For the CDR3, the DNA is TGTGCCTGGACCCCGGGAAAATCACCCCTCCACTTT. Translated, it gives CAWTPGKSPLHF.

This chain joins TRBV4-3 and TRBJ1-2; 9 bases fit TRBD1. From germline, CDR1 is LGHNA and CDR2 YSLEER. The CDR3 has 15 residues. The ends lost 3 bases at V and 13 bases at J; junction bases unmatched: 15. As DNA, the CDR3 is TGCGCCAGCAGCCAGGAAAACCCCGGGACAGGGCACATCACCTTC. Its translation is CASSQENPGTGHITF.

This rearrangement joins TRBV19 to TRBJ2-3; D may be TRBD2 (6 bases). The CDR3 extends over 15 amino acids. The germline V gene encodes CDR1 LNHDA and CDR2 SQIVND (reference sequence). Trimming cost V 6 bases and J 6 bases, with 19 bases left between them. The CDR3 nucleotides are TGTGCCAGTAGGGGCGGGGCGCGAGTATCCGATACGCAGTATTTT. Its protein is CASRGGARVSDTQYF.

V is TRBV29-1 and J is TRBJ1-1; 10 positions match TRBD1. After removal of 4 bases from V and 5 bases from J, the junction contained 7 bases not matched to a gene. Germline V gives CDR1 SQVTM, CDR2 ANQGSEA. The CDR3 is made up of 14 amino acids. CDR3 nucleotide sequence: TGCAGCGTTGGATCGACAGGGGGCTCAACTGAAGCTTTCTTT. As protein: CSVGSTGGSTEAFF.

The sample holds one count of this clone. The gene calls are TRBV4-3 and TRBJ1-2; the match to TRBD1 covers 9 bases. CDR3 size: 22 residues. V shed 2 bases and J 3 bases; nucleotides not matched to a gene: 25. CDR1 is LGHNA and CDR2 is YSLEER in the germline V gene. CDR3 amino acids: CASSQSLGTGRSLHDIHYGYTF. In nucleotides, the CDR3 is TGCGCCAGCAGCCAATCTCTCGGGACAGGGCGGTCCCTACACGATATCCACTATGGCTACACCTTC.

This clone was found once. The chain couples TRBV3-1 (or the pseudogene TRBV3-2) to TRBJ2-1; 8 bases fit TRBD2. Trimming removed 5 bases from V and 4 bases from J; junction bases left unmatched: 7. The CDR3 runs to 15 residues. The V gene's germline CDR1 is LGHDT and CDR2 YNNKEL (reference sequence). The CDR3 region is CASSFRGGGYNEQFF. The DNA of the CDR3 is TGTGCCAGCAGCTTTCGGGGGGGCGGGTACAATGAGCAGTTCTTC.

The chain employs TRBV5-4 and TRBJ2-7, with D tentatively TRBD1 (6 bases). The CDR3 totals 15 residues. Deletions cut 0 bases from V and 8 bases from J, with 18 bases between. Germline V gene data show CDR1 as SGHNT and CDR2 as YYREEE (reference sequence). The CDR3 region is CASSLGRGERGKQYF. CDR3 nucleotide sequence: TGTGCCAGCAGCTTGGGTCGGGGCGAGAGGGGGAAGCAGTACTTC.

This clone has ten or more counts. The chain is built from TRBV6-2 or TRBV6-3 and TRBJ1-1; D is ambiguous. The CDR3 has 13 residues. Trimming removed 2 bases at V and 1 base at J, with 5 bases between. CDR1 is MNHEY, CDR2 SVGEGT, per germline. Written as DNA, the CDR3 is TGTGCCAGCAGTTACCTAAGGAACACTGAAGCTTTCTTT. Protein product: CASSYLRNTEAFF.

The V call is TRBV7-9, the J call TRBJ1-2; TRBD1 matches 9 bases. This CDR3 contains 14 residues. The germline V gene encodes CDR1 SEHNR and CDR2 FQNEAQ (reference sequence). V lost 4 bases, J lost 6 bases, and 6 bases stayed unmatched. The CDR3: CASSSPGQGHGYTF. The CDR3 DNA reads TGTGCCAGCAGCTCACCGGGACAGGGACATGGCTACACCTTC. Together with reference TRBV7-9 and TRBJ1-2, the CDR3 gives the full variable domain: DTGVSQNPRHKITKRGQNVTFRCDPISEHNRLYWYRQTLGQGPEFLTYFQNEAQLEKSRLLSDRFSAERPKGSFSTLEIQRTEQGDSAMYLCASSSPGQGHGYTFGSGTRLTVV.

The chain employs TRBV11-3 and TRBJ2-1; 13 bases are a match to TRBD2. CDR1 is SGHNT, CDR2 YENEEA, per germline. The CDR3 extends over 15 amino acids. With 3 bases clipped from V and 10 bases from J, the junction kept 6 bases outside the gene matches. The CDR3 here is CASSLTSGGPGEQFF. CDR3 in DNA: TGTGCCAGCAGCTTGACTAGCGGGGGGCCCGGGGAGCAGTTCTTC.

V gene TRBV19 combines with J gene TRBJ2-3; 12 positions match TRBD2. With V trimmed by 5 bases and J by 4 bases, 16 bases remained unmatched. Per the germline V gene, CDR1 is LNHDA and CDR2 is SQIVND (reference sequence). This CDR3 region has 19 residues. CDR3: CASSSEGPTSGGFPDTQYF. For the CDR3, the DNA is TGTGCCAGTAGTTCTGAGGGCCCGACTAGCGGGGGTTTCCCAGATACGCAGTATTTT.

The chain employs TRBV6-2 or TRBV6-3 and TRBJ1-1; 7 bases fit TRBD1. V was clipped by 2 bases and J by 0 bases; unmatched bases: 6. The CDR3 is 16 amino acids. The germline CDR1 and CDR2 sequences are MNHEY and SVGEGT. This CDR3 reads CASSYTQGRMNTEAFF. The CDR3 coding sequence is TGTGCCAGCAGTTACACACAGGGGAGGATGAACACTGAAGCTTTCTTT.

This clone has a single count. Here the CDR3 DNA reads TGTGCCAGCAGCTCGCCGGGGAGCACAGATACGCAGTATTTT. Protein: CASSSPGSTDTQYF. The rearrangement uses TRBV5-5 and TRBJ2-3; maybe TRBD2 (5 bases). This CDR3 is built from 14 residues. Germline V gene sequence: CDR1 SGHKS, CDR2 YYEKEE (reference sequence). Between the trimmed V and J ends, which lost 3 bases and 0 bases, there was a span of 8 bases.

CDR3 region: CASSQGRGGELFF. The CDR3, as DNA: TGTGCCAGCAGCCAAGGGAGAGGCGGGGAGCTGTTTTTT. The rearrangement joins TRBV3-1 (or the pseudogene TRBV3-2) to TRBJ2-2; D uncertain. Per the germline V gene, CDR1 is LGHDT and CDR2 is YNNKEL (reference sequence). CDR3 size: 13 residues. V was shortened by 1 base and J by 7 bases, with 7 bases between the two germline ends.

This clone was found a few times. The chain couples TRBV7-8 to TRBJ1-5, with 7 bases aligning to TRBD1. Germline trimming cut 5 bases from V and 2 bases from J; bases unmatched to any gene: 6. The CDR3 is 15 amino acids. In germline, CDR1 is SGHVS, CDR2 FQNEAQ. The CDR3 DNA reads TGTGCCAGCAGCGGCACAGGGGCTGGCAATCAGCCCCAGCATTTT. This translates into CASSGTGAGNQPQHF.

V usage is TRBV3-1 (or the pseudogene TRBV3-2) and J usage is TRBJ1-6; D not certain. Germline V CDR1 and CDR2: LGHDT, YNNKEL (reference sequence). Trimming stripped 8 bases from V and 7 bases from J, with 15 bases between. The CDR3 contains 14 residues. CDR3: CASGPRGLNSPLHF. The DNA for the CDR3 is TGTGCCAGCGGTCCCAGAGGGCTCAATTCACCCCTCCACTTT.

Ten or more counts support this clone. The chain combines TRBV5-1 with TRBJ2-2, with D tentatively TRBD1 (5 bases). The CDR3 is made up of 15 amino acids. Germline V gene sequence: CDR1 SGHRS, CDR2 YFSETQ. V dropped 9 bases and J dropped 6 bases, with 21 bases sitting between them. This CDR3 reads CAKPAGSLGSGELFF. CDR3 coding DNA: TGCGCCAAGCCAGCAGGGTCGTTAGGCTCCGGGGAGCTGTTTTTT.